The TCR beta chain described here comes from a study of blood T cells in healthy people across ages. CDR3 length equals 14 residues. The V and J ends lost 1 base and 0 bases respectively, with 7 bases between them. The germline gives CDR1 SGHAT, CDR2 FQDESV (reference sequence). The authors ran a second PCR of 7 to 11 cycles using a sample-barcoded 5' primer and a J-beta primer mix. TCRdb reprocessed the 5' RACE reads via MiXCR and lists one record per CDR3 protein. This sample yields under 2 million distinct CDR3 sequences, of which around 36% are seen a single time; approximately 10% belongs to the top ten.

The TCR was taken from a woman in her 30s in good health. Sequencing was carried out using blood. The chain carries TRBV11-1 and TRBJ2-7; TRBD1 might be the D (5 bases). The CDR3: CASSLEQASYEQYF. In nucleotides, the CDR3 is TGTGCCAGCAGCTTAGAACAGGCCTCCTACGAGCAGTACTTC.